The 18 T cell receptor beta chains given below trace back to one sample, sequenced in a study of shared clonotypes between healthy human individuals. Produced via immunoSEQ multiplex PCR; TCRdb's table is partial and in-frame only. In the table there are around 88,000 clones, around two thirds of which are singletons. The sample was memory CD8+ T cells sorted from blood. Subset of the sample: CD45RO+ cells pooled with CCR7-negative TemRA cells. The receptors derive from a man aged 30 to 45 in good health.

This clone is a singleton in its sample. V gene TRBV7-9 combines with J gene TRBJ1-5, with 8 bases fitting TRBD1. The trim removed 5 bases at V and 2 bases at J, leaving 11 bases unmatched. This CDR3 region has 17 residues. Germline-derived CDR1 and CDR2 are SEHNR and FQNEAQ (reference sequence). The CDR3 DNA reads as TGTGCCAGCAGCCCTGGACAGGGTGGATCGGGCAATCAGCCCCAGCATTTT. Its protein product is CASSPGQGGSGNQPQHF.

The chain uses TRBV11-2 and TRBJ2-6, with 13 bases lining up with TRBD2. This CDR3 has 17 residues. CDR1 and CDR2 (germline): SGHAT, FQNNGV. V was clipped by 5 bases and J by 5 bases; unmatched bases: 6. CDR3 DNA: TGTGCCAGCAGCCCTCGGACTAGCGGGAGTAGGGCCAACGTCCTGACTTTC. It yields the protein CASSPRTSGSRANVLTF.

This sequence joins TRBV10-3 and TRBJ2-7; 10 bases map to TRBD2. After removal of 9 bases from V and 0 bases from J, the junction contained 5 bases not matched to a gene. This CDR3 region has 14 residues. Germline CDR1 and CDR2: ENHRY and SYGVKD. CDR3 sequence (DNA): TGTGCCATTAGCGGGAGGCCCTCCTCCTACGAGCAGTACTTC. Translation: CAISGRPSSYEQYF.

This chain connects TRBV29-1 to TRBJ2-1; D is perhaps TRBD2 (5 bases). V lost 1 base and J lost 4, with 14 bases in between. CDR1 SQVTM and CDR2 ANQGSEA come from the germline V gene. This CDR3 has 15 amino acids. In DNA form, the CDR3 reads TGCAGCGTTGAAGGCTTGGAGGACGGTTACAATGAGCAGTTCTTC. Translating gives CSVEGLEDGYNEQFF.

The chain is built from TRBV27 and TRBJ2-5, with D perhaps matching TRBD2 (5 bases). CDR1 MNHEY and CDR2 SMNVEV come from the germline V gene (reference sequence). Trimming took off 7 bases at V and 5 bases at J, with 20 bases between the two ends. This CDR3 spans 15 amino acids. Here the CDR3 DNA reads TGTGCCAGCACCCACCGCTTTGGAGGCCGGGAGACCCAGTACTTC. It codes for CASTHRFGGRETQYF.

Written as DNA, the CDR3 is TGTGCCAGCATTCGGGGGGAATATGAAAAACTGTTTTTT. As protein: CASIRGEYEKLFF. The J gene is TRBJ1-4, the V gene TRBV2, with D tentatively TRBD1 (5 bases). V shed 7 bases and J shed 6 bases, with 12 bases lying between them. From germline, CDR1 is SNHLY and CDR2 FYNNEI. This CDR3 region has 13 residues.

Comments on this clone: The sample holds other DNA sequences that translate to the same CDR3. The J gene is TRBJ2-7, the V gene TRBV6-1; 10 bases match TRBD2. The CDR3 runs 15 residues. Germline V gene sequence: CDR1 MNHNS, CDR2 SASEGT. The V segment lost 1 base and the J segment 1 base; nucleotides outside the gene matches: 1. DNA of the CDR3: TGTGCCAGCAGTGAAGGGACTAGCGGATCCTACGAGCAGTACTTC. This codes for CASSEGTSGSYEQYF.

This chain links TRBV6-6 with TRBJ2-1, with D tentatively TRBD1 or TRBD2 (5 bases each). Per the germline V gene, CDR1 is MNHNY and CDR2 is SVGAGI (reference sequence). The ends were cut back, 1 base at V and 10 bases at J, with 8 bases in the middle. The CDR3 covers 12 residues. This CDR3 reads CASSYFGGEQFF. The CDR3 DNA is TGTGCCAGCAGTTACTTTGGGGGAGAGCAGTTCTTC.

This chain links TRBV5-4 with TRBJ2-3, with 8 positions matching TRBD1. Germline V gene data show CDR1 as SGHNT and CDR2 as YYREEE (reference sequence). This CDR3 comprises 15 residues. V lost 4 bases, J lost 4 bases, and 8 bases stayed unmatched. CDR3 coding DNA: TGTGCCAGCAGCCCACTCAGGGGGCGCTCAGATACGCAGTATTTT. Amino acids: CASSPLRGRSDTQYF.

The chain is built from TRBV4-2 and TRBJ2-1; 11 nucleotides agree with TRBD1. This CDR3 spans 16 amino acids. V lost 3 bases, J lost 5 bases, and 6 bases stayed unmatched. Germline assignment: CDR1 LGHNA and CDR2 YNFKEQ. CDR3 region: CASSQNGQGANNEQFF. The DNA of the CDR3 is TGTGCCAGCAGCCAGAACGGACAGGGGGCCAACAATGAGCAGTTCTTC.

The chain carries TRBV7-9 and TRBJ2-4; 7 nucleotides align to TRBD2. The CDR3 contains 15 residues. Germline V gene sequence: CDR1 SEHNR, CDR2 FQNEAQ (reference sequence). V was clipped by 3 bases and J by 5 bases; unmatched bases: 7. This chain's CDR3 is CASSFQGGRENIQYF. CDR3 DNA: TGTGCCAGCAGCTTCCAGGGAGGGAGGGAAAACATTCAGTACTTC.

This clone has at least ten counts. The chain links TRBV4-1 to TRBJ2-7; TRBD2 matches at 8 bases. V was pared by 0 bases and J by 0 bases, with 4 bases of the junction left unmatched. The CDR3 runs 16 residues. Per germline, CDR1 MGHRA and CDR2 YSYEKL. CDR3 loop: CASSQDVTSDSYEQYF. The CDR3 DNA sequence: TGCGCCAGCAGCCAAGACGTGACTAGCGACTCCTACGAGCAGTACTTC.

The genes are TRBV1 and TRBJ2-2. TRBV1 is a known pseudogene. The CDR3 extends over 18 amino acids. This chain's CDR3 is CTSSQSSKRFEGTGELFF. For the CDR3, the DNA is TGCACCAGCAGCCAATCCTCGAAGAGATTCGAGGGGACCGGGGAGCTGTTTTTT.

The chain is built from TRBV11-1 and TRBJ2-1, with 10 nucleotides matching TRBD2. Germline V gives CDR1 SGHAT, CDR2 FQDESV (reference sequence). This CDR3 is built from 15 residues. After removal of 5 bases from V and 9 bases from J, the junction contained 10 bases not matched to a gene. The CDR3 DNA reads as TGTGCCAGCAGCCTCCAGCGGGAGGGCCGGACTGAGCAGTTCTTC. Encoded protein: CASSLQREGRTEQFF.

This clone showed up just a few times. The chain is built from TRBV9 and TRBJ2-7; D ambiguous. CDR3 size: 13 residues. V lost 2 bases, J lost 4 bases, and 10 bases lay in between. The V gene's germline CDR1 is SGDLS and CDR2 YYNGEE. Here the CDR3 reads CASSVQSGYEQYF. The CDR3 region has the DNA TGTGCCAGCAGCGTTCAAAGTGGGTACGAGCAGTACTTC.

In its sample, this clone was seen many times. CDR3 in DNA: TGTGCCAGCGTTACTGGAAACACCATATATTTT. Its translation: CASVTGNTIYF. This sequence joins TRBV6-5 and TRBJ1-3, with D unresolved. Trimming cost V 8 bases and J 2 bases, with 4 bases left between them. The CDR3 runs 11 residues. Germline V gene sequence: CDR1 MNHEY, CDR2 SVGAGI.

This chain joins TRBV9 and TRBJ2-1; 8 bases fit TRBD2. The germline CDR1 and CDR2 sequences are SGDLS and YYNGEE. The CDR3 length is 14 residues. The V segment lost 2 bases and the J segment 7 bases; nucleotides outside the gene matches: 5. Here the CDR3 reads CASSVGASGNEQFF. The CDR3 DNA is TGTGCCAGCAGCGTGGGTGCTAGCGGGAATGAGCAGTTCTTC.

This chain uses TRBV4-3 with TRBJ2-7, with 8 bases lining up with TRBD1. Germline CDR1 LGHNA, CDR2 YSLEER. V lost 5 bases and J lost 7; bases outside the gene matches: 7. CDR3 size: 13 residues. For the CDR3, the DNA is TGCGCCAGCAGCTCTACTACAGGGGGAGAGCAGTACTTC. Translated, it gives CASSSTTGGEQYF.